One T cell receptor (beta chain) is described in this entry. The TCRbeta library was prepared with unique molecular identifiers. Each CDR3 protein gets one entry after TCRdb re-called the PCR reads with MiXCR. This sample yields over 550,000 distinct CDR3 sequences, of which over 9.5% are seen a single time; about 4% belongs to the top ten. The data derive from a study of T-cell reconstitution after alpha-beta-depleted transplantation in children. Germline lookup yields CDR1 DFQATT and CDR2 SNEGSKA (reference sequence). This CDR3 spans 13 amino acids. Trimming stripped 5 bases from V and 5 bases from J, with 15 bases between.

Here the sequenced sample was PBMCs from the stem cell graft donor, taken from the stem cell graft. The receptor comes from a human donor who donated a stem cell graft to a child with acute myeloid leukemia. The genes are TRBV20-1 and TRBJ2-5; either TRBD1 or TRBD2 may fit D (6 bases each). The CDR3 reads CSARLVGQETQYF. The CDR3, as DNA: TGCAGTGCTCGACTAGTAGGACAGGAGACCCAGTACTTC.